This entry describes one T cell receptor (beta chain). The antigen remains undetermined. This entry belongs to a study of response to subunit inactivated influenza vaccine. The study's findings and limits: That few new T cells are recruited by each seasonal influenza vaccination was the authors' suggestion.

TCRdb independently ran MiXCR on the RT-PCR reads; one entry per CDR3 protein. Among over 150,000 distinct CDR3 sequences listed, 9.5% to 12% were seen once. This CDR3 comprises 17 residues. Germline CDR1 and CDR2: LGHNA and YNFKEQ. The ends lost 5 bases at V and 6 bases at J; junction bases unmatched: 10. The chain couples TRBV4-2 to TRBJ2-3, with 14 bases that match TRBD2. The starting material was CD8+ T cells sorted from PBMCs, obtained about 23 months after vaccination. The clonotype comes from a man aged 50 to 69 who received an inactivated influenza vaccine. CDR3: CASSTRTSGGSADTQYF. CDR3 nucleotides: TGTGCCAGCAGCACTCGGACTAGCGGGGGGTCTGCGGATACGCAGTATTTT.